This TCR beta chain comes out of a study of T cell responses to AZD1222 COVID-19 vaccine. Study findings and constraints: Dominant CD4 TCR responses targeted spike regions 160-218 and 743-854. Seropositive status at baseline applied to only 6 or 7 AZD1222 recipients. White British people made up most donors, females outnumbered males, and clonal diversity was possibly underestimated.

Data came from immunoSEQ multiplex PCR; TCRdb stores just in-frame clones and leaves some out. The sample records 150,000 to 200,000 clones, about 91% being singletons. Second-dose recipients at about 4 or about 12 weeks were treated as one pooled group. The CDR3 runs 14 residues. V was cut by 0 bases and J by 1 base, with 6 bases left in between. Germline values: CDR1 LGHNA, CDR2 YNFKEQ. On this clone itself: Its antigen is undetermined.

This rearrangement joins TRBV4-2 to TRBJ1-1, with D possibly matching TRBD1 (5 bases). The origin of this receptor is an adult who received the AZD1222 COVID-19 vaccine. Sequences were derived from peripheral blood, sampled 28 days after the second AZD1222 dose. The CDR3 loop reads CASSQERGNTEAFF. The CDR3 bases are TGTGCCAGCAGCCAAGAAAGGGGGAACACTGAAGCTTTCTTT.